This entry describes one T cell receptor beta chain. No antigen is known for it. Mismatch with germline at one junction end may stem from a read error. CDR1 and CDR2 (MGHRA, YSYEKL) derive from the germline V gene. The CDR3 sequence holds 16 residues, the cysteine and phenylalanine included. Of all the DNA, just the CDR3 is kept, 48 bases in frame from base 1. The source of the sample is a study of blood T cell repertoires in COVID-19 (dated by TCRdb to 2018 to 2020). Concerning the study at large: Samples from collaborators originated in the United States, Italy and Spain and spanned both the acute and convalescent phases of COVID-19. The sample metadata nearly always contained a de-identified subject ID, COVID-19 status, age in years and sex. The prospective study material was composed of cDNA or gDNA derived from T cells, B-cell-depleted T cells, or PBMCs. The dataset comprised deeply sampled blood TCRbeta repertoires from subjects exposed to, actively infected with, or recovered from COVID-19. Where HLA class I and class II types were available, the types were taken from metadata supplied by the sample provider, not from assay-based typing. The samples were drawn from two sources: the first 160 participants of the ongoing ImmuneRACE study, and 950 to 1,500 subjects contributed by 6 global collaborators. The repertoires were released in a freely available public database intended as a resource for research on the immune response to SARS-CoV-2. General findings and caveats noted by the study authors: The amount of clinical and demographic metadata varied by source and participant and was provided uncurated.

Enrolling through a virtual design, the prospective study's participants ranged in age from roughly 18 to 90 years and lived across some 22 United States geographic areas. Cohort assignment in the prospective study relied on participant-reported clinical history from a screening survey and a study questionnaire. A participant counted as exposed if, within 2 weeks of entering the study, that participant had been in contact with someone who had a PCR-confirmed or clinician-diagnosed COVID-19 case. In the prospective study, mobile phlebotomists collected whole blood, serum and a nasopharyngeal or oropharyngeal swab from each participant. Prospective study participants could optionally give additional blood draws and questionnaires over a roughly two-month period. Prospective study blood samples were shipped either frozen or at room temperature before DNA extraction. TCRbeta CDR3 regions were amplified from genomic DNA using the immunoSEQ Assay, a bias-controlled multiplex PCR. On the authors' methods: The number of nucleated cells in each sample was estimated from the amplification of reference gene primers within the assay. Sequence reads were collapsed and filtered to measure the absolute abundance of every unique TCRbeta CDR3 rearrangement. For each sample, productive Simpson clonality was calculated as the square root of Simpson's diversity index over productive rearrangements. TCRdb holds this immuneACCESS table with in-frame rearrangements only. Some clones are missing; in checked studies, unresolved V genes explain under half, and the rest has no known cause. That table is the source of V, J and clone size, and D and trimming were worked out from the DNA. The sample has approximately 300,000 clones on record, 90% of them singletons. 3.9% of the sample rests with the top ten.

The sequence joins TRBV4-1 to TRBJ1-5, with no D gene named confidently. Sequenced material: PBMCs or T cells enriched from blood (not recorded which). The TCR comes from a woman aged 25 to 39 who had been exposed to COVID-19. The CDR3 is CASSKERNSGNQPQHF. The sequence in DNA is TGCGCCAGCAGCAAAGAGAGGAATAGTGGGAATCAGCCCCAGCATTTT.